A single sample is the source of the 16 T cell receptor beta chains below, sequenced in a study of shared clonotypes between healthy human individuals. Measured with immunoSEQ multiplex PCR; TCRdb has only the in-frame clones, and not every one. The sample holds about 1 million clones; about 70% are singletons and the top ten take about 1.5%. The source material was memory CD4+ T cells sorted from blood. Subset denoted: CD45RA-negative fraction. The source is a man younger than 30 in good health.

The genes are TRBV18 and TRBJ2-2; 10 nucleotides match TRBD2. The ends lost 4 bases at V and 7 bases at J; junction bases unmatched: 9. CDR1 KGHSH and CDR2 LQKENI come from the germline V gene. The CDR3 spans 16 residues. CDR3 bases: TGTGCCAGCTCACTCCTAGCGGGAGATGGTGGCGGGGAGCTGTTTTTT. It yields the protein CASSLLAGDGGGELFF.

The V call is TRBV11-2, the J call TRBJ2-7; TRBD2 aligns across 9 bases. Germline values: CDR1 SGHAT, CDR2 FQNNGV. The V and J ends lost 2 bases and 5 bases, in that order; junction bases with no gene match: 13. The CDR3 contains 17 residues. The CDR3 spells CASSLNWRAGGGNEQYF. CDR3 bases: TGTGCCAGCAGCTTAAACTGGCGAGCGGGAGGTGGTAACGAGCAGTACTTC.

The chain couples TRBV10-2 to TRBJ2-1, with D perhaps matching TRBD2 (5 bases). Trimming pared 11 bases from V and 1 base from J, leaving 12 bases between. Germline loops: CDR1 WSHSY, CDR2 SAAADI. The CDR3 loop spans 13 amino acids. The CDR3 DNA is TGCGCCCGGCCGGGGTTATCCTACAATGAGCAGTTCTTC. Amino acid sequence: CARPGLSYNEQFF.

This clone was observed once. This rearrangement joins TRBV5-1 to TRBJ2-1, with 7 bases lining up with TRBD2. The CDR3 extends over 14 amino acids. Trimming at V came to 4 bases and at J to 9 bases, leaving 10 bases not matched to a gene. Germline-derived CDR1 and CDR2 are SGHRS and YFSETQ. The CDR3 DNA is TGCGCCAGCAGCAAAGGACTAGGAGTCGGTGAGCAGTTCTTC. This gives the protein CASSKGLGVGEQFF.

This clone was observed a few times. CDR3 DNA: TGTGCCACCAGCAGAGAGGGGATGGTGACAGAAGACCCGCCCCAGCATTTT. Protein sequence: CATSREGMVTEDPPQHF. The rearrangement joins TRBV15 to TRBJ1-5; tentative D call: TRBD1 (5 bases). V lost 0 bases and J 9 bases, leaving 21 bases between the germline ends. The CDR3 covers 17 residues. The V gene's germline CDR1 is LNHNV and CDR2 YYDKDF (reference sequence).

The chain joins TRBV6-4 to TRBJ1-5, with no clear D. The CDR3 is 13 residues long. Germline-derived CDR1 and CDR2 are MRHNA and SNTAGT. Trimming stripped 5 bases from V and 4 bases from J, with 9 bases between. In DNA, the CDR3 is TGTGCCAGCAGTAAGGAAGAAAATCAGCCCCAGCATTTT. As protein: CASSKEENQPQHF.

J is TRBJ2-7 and V is TRBV21-1; the table's D call, TRBD1, was not checked against the DNA. TRBV21-1 is noted as a pseudogene. The CDR3 length is 14 residues. The CDR3 sequence is CASSWGTVSYEQYF. In DNA, the CDR3 is TGTGCCAGCAGCTGGGGGACAGTCTCCTACGAGCAGTACTTC.

The rearrangement joins TRBV6-5 to TRBJ2-7, with D hard to call. Trimming took off 6 bases at V and 7 bases at J, with 16 bases between the two ends. Looked up from germline, CDR1 is MNHEY and CDR2 is SVGAGI. This CDR3 region has 13 residues. The CDR3 loop reads CASSRQDLREQYF. Here the CDR3 DNA reads TGTGCCAGCAGCCGACAAGACCTACGAGAGCAGTACTTC.

This chain links TRBV4-1 with TRBJ1-1, with TRBD1 matching 8 bases. There are 17 residues in the CDR3. V gave up 4 bases and J gave up 5 bases; unmatched junction bases: 15. The germline gives CDR1 MGHRA, CDR2 YSYEKL. CDR3 sequence: CASSPDRGQFGRTEAFF. DNA for the CDR3: TGCGCCAGCAGCCCTGACAGGGGACAGTTCGGGAGAACTGAAGCTTTCTTT.

The chain has TRBV4-2 and TRBJ2-1; the match to TRBD2 covers 11 bases. The germline V gene encodes CDR1 LGHNA and CDR2 YNFKEQ. V trimming: 1 base; J trimming: 3 bases; junction bases outside the gene matches: 14. The CDR3 has 20 amino acids. This chain's CDR3 is CASSQGTILTSGTHYNEQFF. CDR3 nucleotide sequence: TGTGCCAGCAGCCAAGGAACCATATTGACTAGCGGGACGCACTACAATGAGCAGTTCTTC.

The J gene is TRBJ2-7, the V gene TRBV4-1, with D perhaps assigned TRBD1 or TRBD2 (5 bases each). Germline CDR1 is MGHRA and CDR2 is YSYEKL. Trimming cost V 4 bases and J 2 bases, with 15 bases left between them. The CDR3 is 15 amino acids. CDR3 residues: CASSRAGAGPYEQYF. DNA of the CDR3: TGCGCCAGCAGCCGAGCTGGGGCGGGTCCCTACGAGCAGTACTTC.

This clone has only a few counts. CDR3 nucleotide sequence: TGTGCCAGTAGAACCAGACAGGTCGAAGACTATGGCTACACCTTC. It translates to CASRTRQVEDYGYTF. The chain carries TRBV19 and TRBJ1-2; D might be TRBD1 (6 bases). The germline V gene has CDR1 LNHDA and CDR2 SQIVND (reference sequence). This CDR3 contains 15 residues. V was cut by 6 bases and J by 3 bases, with 17 bases left in between.

This chain connects TRBV6-1 to TRBJ1-1; D possibly corresponds to TRBD1 (5 bases). Looked up from germline, CDR1 is MNHNS and CDR2 is SASEGT. Deletions cut 3 bases from V and 4 bases from J, with 12 bases between. The CDR3 has 14 residues. The CDR3 DNA follows: TGTGCCAGCAGTGAGTACCAGGGTGGCACTGAAGCTTTCTTT. This gives the protein CASSEYQGGTEAFF.

A single count supports this clone. Here the CDR3 reads CVTRGYAEAFF. The CDR3 DNA follows: TGTGTAACGCGGGGTTACGCTGAAGCTTTCTTT. This chain links TRBV27 with TRBJ1-1; D remains unclear. Per germline, CDR1 MNHEY and CDR2 SMNVEV (reference sequence). CDR3 length: 11 residues.

This clone came up many times. The chain recombines TRBV7-9 with TRBJ2-3; perhaps TRBD1 as D (6 bases). The CDR3 runs 15 residues. In germline, CDR1 is SEHNR, CDR2 FQNEAQ (reference sequence). Trimming cost V 5 bases and J 2 bases, with 14 bases left between them. DNA for the CDR3: TGTGCCAGCAGCCGTCCGGGACAACTCACAGATACGCAGTATTTT. Its protein product is CASSRPGQLTDTQYF.

The chain has TRBV7-2 and TRBJ2-1; 8 nucleotides agree with TRBD2. Germline trimming cut 4 bases from V and 4 bases from J; bases unmatched to any gene: 3. CDR1 SGHTA and CDR2 FQGNSA come from the germline V gene. The CDR3 sequence is 14 residues long. The chain's CDR3 is CASSSPGGYNEQFF. CDR3 nucleotide sequence: TGTGCCAGCAGCTCCCCGGGGGGGTACAATGAGCAGTTCTTC.